This TCR beta chain is from a study of long-term antiretroviral therapy in people with HIV. The wider study: In the earliest collections, sampling predates the 2015 immediate-ART recommendation by about a decade. General study points: Dominance of pre-ART expanded clones persisted, fluctuating and often declining after ART. Diversity remained lower than transplant donor controls, even though it increased after ART. Comparison with controls showed narrower CDR3 length ranges in HIV repertoires.

Samples were assayed with immunoSEQ v3.0 at survey level. The repertoire was sequenced with immunoSEQ multiplex PCR; TCRdb's copy has only in-frame clones and lacks some. The sample holds 11,000 to 15,000 clones, 80% seen once. In regard to this clone: Its antigen is still unknown.

Specimen: unsorted PBMCs, collected 3.2 years before starting antiretroviral therapy. This TCR was recovered from a man aged 35 to 55 with HIV.

The CDR3 bases are TGTGCCAGCAGCCTAGGTGGGCAGGCCTCCCACGGGGAGCTGTTTTTT. The encoded protein is CASSLGGQASHGELFF. The chain uses TRBV9 and TRBJ2-2; D remains unclear. Germline V gives CDR1 SGDLS, CDR2 YYNGEE. V was clipped by 4 bases and J by 7 bases, with 20 bases between them. The CDR3 extends over 16 amino acids.